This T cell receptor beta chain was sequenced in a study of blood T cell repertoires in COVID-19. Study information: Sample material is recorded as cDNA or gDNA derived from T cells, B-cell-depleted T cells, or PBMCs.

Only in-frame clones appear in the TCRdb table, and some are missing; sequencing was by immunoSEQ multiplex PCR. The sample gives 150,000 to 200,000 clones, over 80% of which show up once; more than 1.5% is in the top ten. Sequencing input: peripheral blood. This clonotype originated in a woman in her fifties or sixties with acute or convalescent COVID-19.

The DNA of the CDR3 is TGCGCCAGCAGCCAAGATAGCGACAGGGGGCTATTTAACTATGGCTACACCTTC. It encodes CASSQDSDRGLFNYGYTF. J is TRBJ1-2 and V is TRBV4-1; 10 nucleotides agree with TRBD1. The germline V gene has CDR1 MGHRA and CDR2 YSYEKL. The J segment lost 1 base and the V segment lost 0 bases, leaving 8 bases of the junction unmatched. CDR3 length equals 18 residues.